This T cell receptor (beta chain) was recorded in a study of blood T cell repertoires in COVID-19 (dated by TCRdb to the early 2020s). As for the study more broadly: Collaborator samples came from the United States, Italy and Spain and covered acute and convalescent phases of COVID-19. The material from the prospective study consisted of cDNA or gDNA derived from T cells, B-cell-depleted T cells, or PBMCs. Samples were obtained from the ongoing ImmuneRACE study (first 160 participants) and from some 1,200 subjects provided by 6 global collaborators. Subjects who had been exposed to COVID-19, were actively infected with it, or had recovered from it provided the deeply sampled blood TCRbeta repertoires that made up the dataset. Where HLA class I and class II types were available, the types were taken from metadata supplied by the sample provider, not from assay-based typing. Nearly every sample came with metadata listing a de-identified subject ID, COVID-19 status, age in years and sex. The repertoires were released in a freely available public database meant as a resource for research on the immune response to SARS-CoV-2.

TCRbeta CDR3 regions were amplified from genomic DNA by means of the immunoSEQ Assay, a bias-controlled multiplex PCR. As for the original processing: Within the assay, amplification of reference gene primers was used to estimate how many nucleated cells each sample contained. Sequence reads were collapsed and filtered to measure the absolute abundance of every unique TCRbeta CDR3 rearrangement. For each sample, productive Simpson clonality was calculated by taking the square root of Simpson's diversity index across productive rearrangements. Not all clones reach the TCRdb copy of this immuneACCESS table, which keeps in-frame sequences only. Checked studies attribute under half of the gap to unresolved V genes and leave the rest unexplained. The DNA was the basis for D and trimming; V, J and clone size are from that table. Across this sample there are approximately 140,000 clones, with around 79% seen only once. The top ten clones comprise 3% to 4.5% of the sample.

V is pared back by 5 bases and J by 14 bases, with 15 bases lying between the germline termini. Including the terminal cysteine and phenylalanine, the CDR3 comprises 11 residues. Only the CDR3 DNA is retained, 33 bases long and in frame from the first base. CDR1 is given as MNHEY and CDR2 as SVGEGT, both from the germline V gene. About this clone: What this receptor recognizes is not known. The input lacks base qualities; no much larger clone sits a single base away.

Findings and caveats that apply to the study as a whole: The quantity of clinical and demographic metadata differed by source and by participant and was supplied without curation.

Each collaborating institution followed its own protocols to collect whole blood in K2EDTA tubes. For TCRbeta analysis, collaborator samples were shipped as frozen whole blood, as isolated PBMCs, or as DNA extracted from either sample type. The chain couples TRBV6-2 or TRBV6-3 to TRBJ1-2; a weak D assignment points to TRBD1 (5 bases agree). This clonotype was obtained from a man between 60 and 70 years old with acute or convalescent COVID-19. What was sequenced was peripheral blood. The CDR3 region has the sequence CASSARTRQTF. The bases are TGTGCCAGCAGTGCCCGGACACGCCAAACCTTC.